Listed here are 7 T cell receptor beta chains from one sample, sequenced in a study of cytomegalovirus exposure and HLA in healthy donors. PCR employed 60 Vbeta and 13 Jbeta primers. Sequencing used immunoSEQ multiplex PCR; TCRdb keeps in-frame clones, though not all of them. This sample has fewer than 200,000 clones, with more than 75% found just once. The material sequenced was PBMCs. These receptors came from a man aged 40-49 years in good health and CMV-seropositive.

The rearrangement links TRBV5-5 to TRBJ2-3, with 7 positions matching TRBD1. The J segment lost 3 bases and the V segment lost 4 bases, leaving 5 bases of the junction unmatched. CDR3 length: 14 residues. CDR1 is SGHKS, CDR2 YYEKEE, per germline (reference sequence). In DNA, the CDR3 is TGTGCCAGCAGCCGACAGGGCATAACAGATACGCAGTATTTT. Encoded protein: CASSRQGITDTQYF.

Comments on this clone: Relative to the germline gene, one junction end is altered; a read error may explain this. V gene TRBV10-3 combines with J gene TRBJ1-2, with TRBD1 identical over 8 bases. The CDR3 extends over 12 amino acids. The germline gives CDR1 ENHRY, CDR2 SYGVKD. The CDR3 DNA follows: TGTGCCAGCAGTTCGACAGGGGACGGCTACACCTTC. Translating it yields CASSSTGDGYTF.

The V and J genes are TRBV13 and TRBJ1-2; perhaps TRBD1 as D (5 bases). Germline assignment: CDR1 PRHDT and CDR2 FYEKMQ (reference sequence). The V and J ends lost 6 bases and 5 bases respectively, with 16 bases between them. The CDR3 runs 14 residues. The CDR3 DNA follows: TGTGCCAGCAGTCGCCTGGGAGGGGAATATGGCTACACCTTC. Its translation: CASSRLGGEYGYTF.

The CDR3 bases are TGTGCCAGCAGTCGAATGGGGAGTTGGGAGACCCAGTACTTC. Translated, it gives CASSRMGSWETQYF. The chain combines TRBV7-7 with TRBJ2-5; the D gene is possibly TRBD2 (5 bases). V lost 6 bases to trimming and J lost 5 bases, with 16 bases between them. The CDR3 spans 14 residues. CDR1 SSHAT and CDR2 FNYEAQ come from the germline V gene (reference sequence).

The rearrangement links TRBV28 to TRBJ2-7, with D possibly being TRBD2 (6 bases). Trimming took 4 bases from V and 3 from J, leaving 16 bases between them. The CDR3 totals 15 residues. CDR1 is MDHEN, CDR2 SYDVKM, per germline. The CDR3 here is CASSSPGGMIYEQYF. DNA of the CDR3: TGTGCCAGCAGTTCCCCTGGCGGGATGATCTACGAGCAGTACTTC.

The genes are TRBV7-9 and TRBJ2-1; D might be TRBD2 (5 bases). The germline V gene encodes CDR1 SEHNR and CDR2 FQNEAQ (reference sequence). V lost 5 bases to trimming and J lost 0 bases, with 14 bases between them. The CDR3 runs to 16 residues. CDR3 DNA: TGTGCCAGCAGCCCACTGGACTCGAGCTCCTACAATGAGCAGTTCTTC. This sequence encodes CASSPLDSSSYNEQFF.

CDR3: CASSLQETQYF. CDR3 in DNA: TGCGCCAGCAGCTTGCAGGAGACCCAGTACTTC. V and J are TRBV5-1 and TRBJ2-5; D not certain. The V gene's germline CDR1 is SGHRS and CDR2 YFSETQ. The V and J ends lost 1 base and 5 bases respectively, with 3 bases between them. This CDR3 region has 11 residues.